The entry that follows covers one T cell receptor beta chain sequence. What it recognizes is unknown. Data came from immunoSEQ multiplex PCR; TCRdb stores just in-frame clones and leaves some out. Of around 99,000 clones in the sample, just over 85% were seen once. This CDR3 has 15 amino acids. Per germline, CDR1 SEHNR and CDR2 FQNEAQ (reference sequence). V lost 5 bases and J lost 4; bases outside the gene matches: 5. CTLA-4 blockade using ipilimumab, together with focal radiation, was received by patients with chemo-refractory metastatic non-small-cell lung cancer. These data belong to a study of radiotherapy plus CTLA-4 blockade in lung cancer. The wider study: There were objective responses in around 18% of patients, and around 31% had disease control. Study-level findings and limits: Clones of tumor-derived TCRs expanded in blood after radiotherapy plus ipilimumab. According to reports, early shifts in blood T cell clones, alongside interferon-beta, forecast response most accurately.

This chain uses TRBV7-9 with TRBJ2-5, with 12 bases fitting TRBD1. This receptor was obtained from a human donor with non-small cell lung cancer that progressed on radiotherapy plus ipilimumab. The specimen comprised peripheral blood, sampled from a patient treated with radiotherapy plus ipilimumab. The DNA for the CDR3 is TGTGCCAGCAGCAAGGGACAGGGGGCCGTAGAGACCCAGTACTTC. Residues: CASSKGQGAVETQYF.